This T cell receptor beta chain came from a study of T cell repertoires in cytomegalovirus infection. Turning to the study itself: CMV infection plus the matching HLA type was flagged by public TCR beta signatures. Findings and limits, study-wide: The cumulative frequency of public TCR beta families distinguished individuals who carried CMV together with the relevant HLA.

The CDR3 runs 15 residues. The V segment lost 4 bases and the J segment 8 bases; nucleotides outside the gene matches: 8. The germline CDR1 and CDR2 sequences are SGHDN and FVKESK. TCRdb re-called the reads with MiXCR, one entry per CDR3 protein. The sample lists about 770,000 distinct CDR3 sequences, around 29% occurring once. The table lists this clonotype with many counts. Its antigen is currently unknown. The chain couples TRBV14 to TRBJ1-2; 12 positions match TRBD1. The sample here was cultured CD8+ T cells from PBMCs, taken from culture after CMV antigen stimulation. The source is a human donor in good health (CMV status not recorded). Some clones in this sample may be carry-over from other donors' samples. The CDR3 region is CASSRGQGAFWGYTF. CDR3 nucleotide sequence: TGTGCCAGCAGCCGGGGACAGGGGGCCTTCTGGGGCTACACCTTC.